Sequencing of this T cell receptor beta chain was carried out in a study of technical replicates of blood from a few donors. TCRdb's copy holds only in-frame clones and misses some; the assay was immunoSEQ multiplex PCR. The sample records 75,000 to 100,000 clones, approximately 94% being singletons. The source is a human donor in good health. The sequenced sample consisted of T cells isolated from PBMCs.

The CDR3 DNA reads TGTGCCTTAGACAGGGCCTACGAGCAGTACTTC. Protein sequence: CALDRAYEQYF. The V and J genes are TRBV30 and TRBJ2-7; TRBD1 matches at 7 bases. The V and J ends lost 7 bases and 2 bases, in that order; junction bases with no gene match: 2. The CDR3 loop spans 11 amino acids. Germline CDR1 and CDR2: GTSNPN and SVGIG (reference sequence).